The 14 T cell receptor beta chains listed next were all sequenced from one sample in a study of human T cells and chemical hapten exposure. As for time point: pre-sensitization, week 0. Specified treatment: therapeutic diphenylcyclopropenone sensitization with weekly scalp DPC. Via MiXCR, TCRdb re-called the RACE reads, giving one row per CDR3 protein. This sample has more than 300,000 distinct CDR3 sequences, with 4.5% to 7% found just once. This specimen was whole blood, taken in connection with sensitization to the hapten diphenylcyclopropenone (DPC). The receptors here all came from a woman aged 18 to 35 with alopecia areata. Some clones in this sample may be carry-over from other donors' samples.

This clonotype was counted ten times or more. In DNA, the CDR3 is TGTGCCAGCAGTTACCCCCGGACTAGGTCAAATGAGCAGTTCTTC. It encodes CASSYPRTRSNEQFF. This rearrangement joins TRBV6-2 or TRBV6-3 to TRBJ2-1; the match to TRBD2 covers 7 bases. The CDR3 is 15 residues long. With 2 bases clipped from V and 7 bases from J, the junction kept 8 bases outside the gene matches. CDR1 MNHEY and CDR2 SVGEGT come from the germline V gene.

This chain links TRBV29-1 with TRBJ1-1; no reliable D call. Germline lookup yields CDR1 SQVTM and CDR2 ANQGSEA. This CDR3 comprises 10 residues. Trimming shortened V by 6 bases and J by 11 bases, and 13 bases separated the two germline ends. The CDR3 here is CSVVTLAAFF. The CDR3 region has the DNA TGCAGCGTCGTGACGCTAGCGGCTTTCTTT.

This clonotype was counted at least ten times. The chain couples TRBV14 to TRBJ1-1, with a possible D match to TRBD1 (5 bases). The CDR3 consists of 14 residues. V lost 0 bases and J lost 4, with 9 bases in between. CDR1 and CDR2 from the germline V gene are SGHDN and FVKESK. CDR3 residues: CASSQEGQGTEAFF. CDR3 DNA sequence: TGTGCCAGCAGCCAAGAGGGGCAGGGCACTGAAGCTTTCTTT.

In its sample, this clonotype was seen many times. The chain carries TRBV18 and TRBJ2-3, with a tentative D call TRBD2 (5 bases). This CDR3 region has 13 residues. V dropped 3 bases and J dropped 11 bases, with 15 bases sitting between them. The germline CDR1 and CDR2 sequences are KGHSH and LQKENI. The CDR3 protein is CASSPEPLRGQYF. Here the CDR3 DNA reads TGTGCCAGCTCACCCGAGCCCCTCCGGGGGCAGTATTTT.

This chain connects TRBV6-2 or TRBV6-3 to TRBJ1-2, with 12 bases fitting TRBD1. The germline gives CDR1 MNHEY, CDR2 SVGEGT. V shed 2 bases and J 6 bases; nucleotides not matched to a gene: 7. This CDR3 has 16 amino acids. DNA of the CDR3: TGTGCCAGCAGTTACCCACCCGGGACAGGGGGCCATGGCTACACCTTC. Protein sequence: CASSYPPGTGGHGYTF.

This clonotype was observed a few times. CDR3 DNA: TGCAGCGTTGGGTACCAAGGCCGCTCTGGAAACACCATATATTTT. Its protein product is CSVGYQGRSGNTIYF. The chain combines TRBV29-1 with TRBJ1-3; D is unresolved. This CDR3 contains 15 residues. V was shortened by 4 bases and J by 0 bases, with 13 bases between the two germline ends. Germline CDR1 and CDR2: SQVTM and ANQGSEA. Filled out from reference TRBV29-1 and TRBJ1-3, the complete variable domain reads SAVISQKPSRDICQRGTSLTIQCQVDSQVTMMFWYRQQPGQSLTLIATANQGSEATYESGFVIDKFPISRPNLTFSTLTVSNMSPEDSSIYLCSVGYQGRSGNTIYFGEGSWLTVV.

This clonotype has ten or more counts. The rearrangement uses TRBV4-3 and TRBJ2-2; D is unresolved. Per the germline V gene, CDR1 is LGHNA and CDR2 is YSLEER. The CDR3 runs 16 residues. V shed 0 bases and J shed 6 bases, with 14 bases lying between them. The CDR3 DNA reads as TGCGCCAGCAGCCAAGATCAGGCTCCGGCAGCCGGGGAGCTGTTTTTT. Translation gives CASSQDQAPAAGELFF.

This clonotype showed up just a few times. The chain recombines TRBV10-3 with TRBJ2-6, with D tentatively TRBD2 (6 bases). Germline loops: CDR1 ENHRY, CDR2 SYGVKD. The CDR3 spans 16 residues. The ends were cut back, 3 bases at V and 2 bases at J, with 11 bases in the middle. CDR3 coding DNA: TGTGCCATCAGTGACTCGGAGGGGCCTGGGGCCAACGTCCTGACTTTC. This codes for CAISDSEGPGANVLTF.

On this clonotype itself: Possible read error: a much larger clone is one base away. The chain recombines TRBV5-4 with TRBJ2-1; possible D gene TRBD1, 6 bases. There are 15 residues in the CDR3. Germline assignment: CDR1 SGHNT and CDR2 YYREEE (reference sequence). The CDR3 loop reads CDSSFDQGSYNEQFF. The CDR3 nucleotides read TGTGACAGCAGCTTCGATCAGGGGTCCTACAATGAGCAGTTCTTC.

This clonotype has at least ten counts. The V and J genes are TRBV6-6 and TRBJ1-1, with TRBD1 as a possible D gene (5 bases). Germline-derived CDR1 and CDR2 are MNHNY and SVGAGI (reference sequence). The V and J ends lost 4 bases and 6 bases respectively, with 9 bases between them. The CDR3 loop spans 12 amino acids. CDR3 protein: CASSSWGAEAFF. DNA for the CDR3: TGTGCCAGCAGTTCTTGGGGGGCTGAAGCTTTCTTT.

This clonotype was counted ten times or more. This chain links TRBV5-6 with TRBJ2-5, with 7 bases fitting TRBD2. The germline V gene encodes CDR1 SGHDT and CDR2 YYEEEE. The length of the CDR3 is 16 residues. Unmatched junction bases numbered 6, after V lost 1 base and J lost 0 bases. This CDR3 reads CASSLRAGGNQETQYF. CDR3 sequence (DNA): TGTGCCAGCAGCTTGCGTGCCGGGGGGAACCAAGAGACCCAGTACTTC.

The CDR3 reads CASGYGSSTDTQYF. CDR3 in DNA: TGTGCCAGCGGGTACGGCTCTAGCACAGATACGCAGTATTTT. The V call is TRBV12-3 or TRBV12-4, the J call TRBJ2-3; D gene uncertain. CDR3 length: 14 residues. V lost 8 bases to trimming and J lost 0 bases, with 12 bases between them.

This chain uses TRBV7-2 with TRBJ2-5, with D perhaps TRBD1 or TRBD2 (5 bases each). Looked up from germline, CDR1 is SGHTA and CDR2 is FQGNSA. Trimming left V 8 bases short and J 3 bases short, with 16 bases between. This CDR3 is 14 amino acids long. The CDR3 loop reads CASRWGPAKETQYF. The DNA for the CDR3 is TGTGCCAGCCGCTGGGGACCGGCAAAAGAGACCCAGTACTTC.

The chain couples TRBV11-2 to TRBJ1-1; D unresolved. CDR1 is SGHAT, CDR2 FQNNGV, per germline. The V gene lost 4 bases and the J gene lost 7 bases, with 10 bases spanning the gap. This CDR3 has 12 amino acids. CDR3 loop: CASSSVSLEAFF. The CDR3 bases are TGTGCCAGCAGCTCGGTGTCTCTTGAAGCTTTCTTT.